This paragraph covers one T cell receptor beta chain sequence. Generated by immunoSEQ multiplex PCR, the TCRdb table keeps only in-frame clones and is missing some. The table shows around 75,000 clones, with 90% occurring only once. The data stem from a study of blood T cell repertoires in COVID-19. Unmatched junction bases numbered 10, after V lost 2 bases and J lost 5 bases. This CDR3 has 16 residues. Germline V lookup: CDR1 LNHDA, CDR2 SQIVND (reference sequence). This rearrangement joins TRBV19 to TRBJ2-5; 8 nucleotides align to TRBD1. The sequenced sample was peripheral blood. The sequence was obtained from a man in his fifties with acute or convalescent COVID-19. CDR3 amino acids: CASSISAGGIGETQYF. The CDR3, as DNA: TGTGCCAGTAGTATATCGGCAGGGGGCATTGGTGAGACCCAGTACTTC.